This TCR beta chain was recovered during a study of CD8 T cells in ankylosing spondylitis. Overall study findings and caveats: Significantly higher representation of disease-linked clones was reported for matched ankylosing spondylitis synovial fluid. For ankylosing spondylitis blood, a TCR beta motif of seven to nine highly homologous variants appeared characteristic. Existing reports had already noted some motif variants in reactive arthritis synovial fluid and blood.

The TCR beta libraries were generated through quantitative 5'-RACE incorporating molecular barcodes. One entry per CDR3 protein results from TCRdb running MiXCR on the 5' RACE reads. The repertoire holds some 130,000 distinct CDR3 sequences, with roughly 15% as singletons. This clonotype has only a few counts. The antigen is unknown. V shed 11 bases and J 0 bases; nucleotides not matched to a gene: 7. The CDR3 is made up of 15 amino acids. The V call is TRBV23-1, the J call TRBJ1-4; 9 bases fit TRBD1. TRBV23-1 is given ORF status, its function remaining uncertain. The TCR comes from a male donor with ankylosing spondylitis. Sequencing was performed on blood, either unsorted or a sorted T cell fraction (not recorded which). CDR3 in amino acids: CAARQGDATNEKLFF. CDR3 DNA: TGCGCCGCCCGACAGGGGGACGCAACTAATGAAAAACTGTTTTTT.